These 15 T cell receptor beta chains came from one sample sequenced in a study of blood T cells in healthy people across ages. Then a second PCR, running about 6 to 11 cycles, was carried out with a sample-barcoded 5' primer and a J-beta primer mix. MiXCR was run by TCRdb on the 5' RACE reads, yielding one entry per CDR3 protein. The sample lists 1.5 million to 2 million distinct CDR3 sequences; under 30% were seen once. The sequenced sample consisted of blood. Receptors were obtained from a woman in her twenties or thirties in good health.

The chain links TRBV16 to TRBJ2-7; perhaps D is TRBD1 or TRBD2 (5 bases each). This CDR3 spans 16 amino acids. Per germline, CDR1 KGHSY and CDR2 FQNENV. The germline V and J ends were trimmed by 2 bases and 0 bases, with 14 bases remaining between them. CDR3 sequence: CASSQPFEGTSYEQYF. Written as DNA, the CDR3 is TGTGCCAGCAGCCAACCATTTGAGGGGACCTCCTACGAGCAGTACTTC.

The chain has TRBV12-3 or TRBV12-4 and TRBJ2-3, with D perhaps matching TRBD1 (6 bases). The CDR3 has 15 amino acids. Trimming shortened V by 6 bases and J by 1 base, and 14 bases separated the two germline ends. Here the CDR3 DNA reads TGTGCCAGCAGCCTGATAGGGGGACGCACAGATACGCAGTATTTT. Its translation is CASSLIGGRTDTQYF.

Regarding this clonotype: A much larger clone differs from this one at a single base, so this may be a read error. The gene calls are TRBV7-9 and TRBJ2-7; 7 bases are shared with TRBD2. The CDR3 runs 13 residues. J lost 6 bases, V lost 4 bases, and 6 bases had no gene match. Germline V gene sequence: CDR1 SEHNR, CDR2 FQNEAQ (reference sequence). CDR3 nucleotide sequence: TGTGCCAGCAGCTGGGGGGGGAAGAGCGAGCAGTACTTC. It encodes CASSWGGKSEQYF.

A few counts support this clonotype. The J gene is TRBJ2-5, the V gene TRBV5-1, with unresolved D. CDR3 length equals 14 residues. Trimming shortened V by 3 bases and J by 0 bases, and 9 bases separated the two germline ends. In germline, CDR1 is SGHRS, CDR2 YFSETQ. The CDR3 DNA sequence: TGCGCCAGCAGCTCGCCGAATAACCAAGAGACCCAGTACTTC. As protein: CASSSPNNQETQYF.

This clonotype was found a few times. V usage is TRBV5-6 and J usage is TRBJ2-3; D is unresolved. The CDR3 sequence is 14 residues long. V was clipped by 1 base and J by 8 bases, with 14 bases between them. Germline lookup yields CDR1 SGHDT and CDR2 YYEEEE. CDR3 sequence reads: CASSLYGSKVTQYF. The CDR3 DNA reads TGTGCCAGCAGCTTGTATGGTTCGAAAGTTACGCAGTATTTT.

V usage is TRBV4-1 and J usage is TRBJ1-5, with a tentative D call TRBD1 (6 bases). Germline-derived CDR1 and CDR2 are MGHRA and YSYEKL. Trimming pared 1 base from V and 6 bases from J, leaving 13 bases between. CDR3 size: 15 residues. This CDR3 reads CASSQGSQGSQPQHF. CDR3 bases: TGCGCCAGCAGCCAAGGTTCACAGGGAAGTCAGCCCCAGCATTTT.

This clonotype was found a few times. This sequence joins TRBV5-1 and TRBJ2-7; tentatively, D is TRBD2 (6 bases). The V gene lost 1 base and the J gene lost 6 bases, with 11 bases spanning the gap. CDR1 is SGHRS, CDR2 YFSETQ, per germline. The CDR3 runs 13 residues. The CDR3 reads CASSLTRGREQYF. CDR3 DNA: TGCGCCAGCAGCTTGACGCGGGGCCGCGAGCAGTACTTC.

CDR3 amino acids: CASSYESSGGAGDTQYF. The CDR3 DNA sequence: TGTGCCAGCAGCTATGAATCTAGCGGGGGGGCGGGAGATACGCAGTATTTT. This chain links TRBV7-6 with TRBJ2-3; 12 nucleotides line up with TRBD2. CDR3 length: 17 amino acids. V was pared by 4 bases and J by 5 bases, with 10 bases of the junction left unmatched. CDR1 is SGHVS, CDR2 FNYEAQ, per germline.

This chain uses TRBV29-1 with TRBJ2-1, with a tentative D call TRBD2 (7 bases). The DNA end lines up better with TRBJ2-7; the J call may be wrong. The CDR3 is made up of 13 amino acids. The germline gives CDR1 SQVTM, CDR2 ANQGSEA. The CDR3 here is CSSNLGGRNEQYF. The CDR3 region has the DNA TGCAGTTCTAACCTCGGGGGGCGCAATGAGCAGTACTTC.

The genes are TRBV12-3 or TRBV12-4 and TRBJ1-1, with D unclear. This CDR3 is 12 amino acids long. Trimming cost V 10 bases and J 5 bases, with 14 bases left between them. The CDR3 protein is CATGRESTEAFF. The CDR3 region has the DNA TGTGCCACCGGTAGGGAATCAACTGAAGCTTTCTTT.

This clonotype has only a few counts. The chain recombines TRBV6-1 with TRBJ1-2, with D uncertain. Between the trimmed V and J ends, which lost 0 bases and 8 bases, there was a span of 13 bases. Germline V lookup: CDR1 MNHNS, CDR2 SASEGT. There are 14 residues in the CDR3. CDR3 sequence reads: CASSEAKPSMGYTF. CDR3 coding DNA: TGTGCCAGCAGTGAAGCCAAGCCAAGTATGGGCTACACCTTC.

This clonotype occurred a few times. This may come from a read error, since a much larger clone is one base off. The V call is TRBV28, the J call TRBJ2-5; TRBD2 matches 8 bases. The trim removed 6 bases at V and 11 bases at J, leaving 20 bases unmatched. Germline V lookup: CDR1 MDHEN, CDR2 SYDVKM. The CDR3 length is 16 residues. The CDR3 nucleotides are TGTGCCAGCAGGTGGCGGGGGGTCCGCTCCTACAATGAGCAGTACTTC. Translated: CASRWRGVRSYNEQYF. Together with reference TRBV28 and TRBJ2-5, the CDR3 gives the full variable domain: DVKVTQSSRYLVKRTGEKVFLECVQDMDHENMFWYRQDPGLGLRLIYFSYDVKMKEKGDIPEGYSVSREKKERFSLILESASTNQTSMYLCASRWRGVRSYNEQYFGPGTRLLVL.

As to this clonotype: A clone one base away is much larger, so this may be a read error. The gene calls are TRBV5-6 and TRBJ2-4; 13 bases are shared with TRBD2. The tail of the sequence fits TRBJ2-7 better, so the J call may be wrong. CDR1 and CDR2 from the germline V gene are SGHDT and YYEEEE. CDR3 length: 15 residues. The CDR3 sequence: CASNWGTSGDYEQYF. DNA for the CDR3: TGTGCCAGCAACTGGGGGACTAGCGGGGACTACGAGCAGTACTTC.

Note on this clonotype: A much bigger clone sits one base away, suggesting this may be a read error. In nucleotides, the CDR3 is TGTGCCATCAGTGAGTCAGGAGAGAGGGATGAGCAGTTCTTC. This encodes CAISESGERDEQFF. V is TRBV10-3 and J is TRBJ2-1; D is possibly TRBD2 (5 bases). Deletions cut 0 bases from V and 8 bases from J, with 11 bases between. This CDR3 has 14 residues. The germline gives CDR1 ENHRY, CDR2 SYGVKD.

As concerns this clonotype: A clone one base away is much larger, so this may be a read error. The chain links TRBV29-1 to TRBJ2-7, with no clear D. The germline V gene has CDR1 SQVTM and CDR2 ANQGSEA. This CDR3 has 12 amino acids. V shed 4 bases and J shed 0 bases, with 7 bases lying between them. CDR3 sequence (DNA): TGCAGCGTTGCACTCGTCTCCTACGAGCAGTACTTC. It specifies CSVALVSYEQYF.